Below are 27 T cell receptor beta chains sequenced from a single sample in a study of T cell responses to AZD1222 COVID-19 vaccine. The assay was immunoSEQ multiplex PCR, and TCRdb's table has in-frame clones only and misses some. The profile shows fewer than 90,000 clones, 75% to 90% of them singletons. The sample consisted of peripheral blood, taken on day 0 of AZD1222 vaccination. These receptors were collected from an adult in good health.

The chain uses TRBV5-1 and TRBJ2-5; TRBD2 aligns across 11 bases. Germline assignment: CDR1 SGHRS and CDR2 YFSETQ. CDR3 size: 14 residues. Trimming cost V 2 bases and J 5 bases; bases outside gene matches: 2. CDR3 DNA sequence: TGCGCCAGCAGCTTACTAGCGGGAGACGAGACCCAGTACTTC. Amino acid sequence: CASSLLAGDETQYF.

This chain connects TRBV6-2 or TRBV6-3 to TRBJ2-7; 14 bases are a match to TRBD2. The length of the CDR3 is 18 residues. Germline V gene lookup returns CDR1 MNHEY and CDR2 SVGEGT. The V and J ends lost 5 bases and 2 bases, in that order; junction bases with no gene match: 11. The CDR3 is CASSLGTSGSMNPYEQYF. In nucleotides, the CDR3 is TGTGCCAGCAGTCTCGGGACTAGCGGGAGCATGAACCCCTACGAGCAGTACTTC.

This sequence joins TRBV5-1 and TRBJ1-4; D perhaps matches TRBD1 (6 bases). CDR3 length: 14 amino acids. Germline-derived CDR1 and CDR2 are SGHRS and YFSETQ. Trimming took 5 bases from V and 4 from J, leaving 12 bases between them. The CDR3: CASSRGDNNEKLFF. The CDR3 bases are TGCGCCAGCAGTCGGGGGGACAATAATGAAAAACTGTTTTTT.

This clone was counted between two and nine times. The rearrangement joins TRBV19 to TRBJ1-6; 10 bases align to TRBD1. The germline CDR1 and CDR2 sequences are LNHDA and SQIVND (reference sequence). CDR3 length: 15 amino acids. Trimming took 6 bases from V and 10 from J; bases not matched to a gene: 9. CDR3 nucleotide sequence: TGTGCCAGTAGACCAAATCGGGACAGGGGCTCACCCCTCCACTTT. Translation gives CASRPNRDRGSPLHF.

The chain uses TRBV27 and TRBJ1-5, with 7 bases aligning to TRBD1. This CDR3 is built from 14 residues. Germline values: CDR1 MNHEY, CDR2 SMNVEV (reference sequence). V trimming: 3 bases; J trimming: 5 bases; junction bases outside the gene matches: 4. The CDR3 DNA reads TGTGCCAGCAGTTTTCAGGGGGGAGATCAGCCCCAGCATTTT. It specifies CASSFQGGDQPQHF.

The chain joins TRBV27 to TRBJ1-5, with D uncertain. The CDR3 sequence is 13 residues long. Trimming pared 9 bases from V and 7 bases from J, leaving 16 bases between. Germline V CDR1 and CDR2: MNHEY, SMNVEV (reference sequence). The CDR3 nucleotides read TGTGCCAGTTCCCTTAGGGTTGAGCAGCCCCAGCATTTT. The encoded protein is CASSLRVEQPQHF.

The chain has TRBV12-5 and TRBJ2-1; D might be TRBD1 (6 bases). Per germline, CDR1 LGHNT and CDR2 FRNRAP. V was shortened by 0 bases and J by 0 bases, with 9 bases between the two germline ends. This CDR3 comprises 16 residues. CDR3 in DNA: TGTGCTAGTGGTTTGGTAGGGGGTAGCTCCTACAATGAGCAGTTCTTC. Its translation is CASGLVGGSSYNEQFF.

The chain joins TRBV28 to TRBJ1-3; no reliable D call. CDR3 length: 15 amino acids. From germline, CDR1 is MDHEN and CDR2 SYDVKM. Between the trimmed V and J ends, which lost 3 bases and 0 bases, there was a span of 9 bases. In nucleotides, the CDR3 is TGTGCCAGCAGTTTGCGCAGGCTCTCTGGAAACACCATATATTTT. This sequence encodes CASSLRRLSGNTIYF.

CDR3 amino acids: CASSSTGQWNTEAFF. The CDR3 DNA sequence: TGTGCCAGCAGCTCCACGGGGCAGTGGAACACTGAAGCTTTCTTT. This chain links TRBV7-9 with TRBJ1-1; D might be TRBD1 (5 bases). Trimming removed 4 bases at V and 1 base at J, with 13 bases between. The CDR3 covers 15 residues. Germline-derived CDR1 and CDR2 are SEHNR and FQNEAQ (reference sequence).

Points on this clone: Germline and junction disagree at one end, which may indicate a read error. This rearrangement joins TRBV25-1 to TRBJ1-4, with unresolved D. This CDR3 is 11 amino acids long. The germline V gene has CDR1 MGHDK and CDR2 SYGVNS. The CDR3 DNA is TGTGCCAGCAGTGAATATGAGAAACTGTTTTTT. Protein product: CASSEYEKLFF.

The chain joins TRBV5-4 to TRBJ1-1; TRBD1 might be the D (5 bases). Germline assignment: CDR1 SGHNT and CDR2 YYREEE (reference sequence). V lost 2 bases and J 0 bases, leaving 8 bases between the germline ends. The length of the CDR3 is 14 residues. This chain's CDR3 is CASSFRQMNTEAFF. CDR3 nucleotide sequence: TGTGCCAGCAGCTTTAGACAGATGAACACTGAAGCTTTCTTT.

The chain links TRBV2 to TRBJ2-1; D gene ambiguous. The CDR3 runs to 15 residues. The V and J ends lost 4 bases and 1 base respectively, with 11 bases between them. Germline V CDR1 and CDR2: SNHLY, FYNNEI. CDR3 protein: CASSAPLASYNEQFF. DNA for the CDR3: TGTGCCAGCAGTGCCCCCTTGGCATCCTACAATGAGCAGTTCTTC.

The gene calls are TRBV5-1 and TRBJ1-5; D not resolved. V lost 0 bases and J 7 bases, leaving 11 bases between the germline ends. Germline loops: CDR1 SGHRS, CDR2 YFSETQ. CDR3 size: 14 residues. This CDR3 is CASSLGQVGQPQHF. The CDR3 coding sequence is TGCGCCAGCAGCTTGGGTCAGGTGGGCCAGCCCCAGCATTTT.

The rearrangement joins TRBV4-2 to TRBJ2-5, with 9 bases lining up with TRBD1. The CDR3 contains 15 residues. Looked up from germline, CDR1 is LGHNA and CDR2 is YNFKEQ. Trimming at V came to 8 bases and at J to 1 base, leaving 8 bases not matched to a gene. The CDR3 here is CASSVGQGTQETQYF. The CDR3 DNA reads TGTGCCAGCTCCGTGGGACAGGGTACCCAAGAGACCCAGTACTTC.

This clone was seen a single time. V and J are TRBV2 and TRBJ2-1; TRBD2 matches 10 bases. The trim removed 10 bases at V and 6 bases at J, leaving 15 bases unmatched. CDR1 is SNHLY and CDR2 is FYNNEI in the germline V gene. The CDR3 sequence is 16 residues long. CDR3 sequence reads: CAKSSSGTSDLNEQFF. DNA for the CDR3: TGTGCCAAGTCCTCTTCCGGGACTAGCGACCTCAATGAGCAGTTCTTC. Supplemented by reference TRBV2 and TRBJ2-1, the full variable domain reads EPEVTQTPSHQVTQMGQEVILRCVPISNHLYFYWYRQILGQKVEFLVSFYNNEISEKSEIFDDQFSVERPDGSNFTLKIRSTKLEDSAMYFCAKSSSGTSDLNEQFFGPGTRLTVL.

J is TRBJ1-1 and V is TRBV18, with a weak D call TRBD1 (6 bases). The CDR3 consists of 12 residues. Per the germline V gene, CDR1 is KGHSH and CDR2 is LQKENI. V was trimmed by 3 bases and J by 8 bases, leaving 10 bases between them. The CDR3 loop reads CASSPLTGEAFF. Written as DNA, the CDR3 is TGTGCCAGCTCACCTCTAACAGGGGAAGCTTTCTTT. Full variable domain (missing parts from reference TRBV18 and TRBJ1-1): NAGVMQNPRHLVRRRGQEARLRCSPMKGHSHVYWYRQLPEEGLKFMVYLQKENIIDESGMPKERFSAEFPKEGPSILRIQQVVRGDSAAYFCASSPLTGEAFFGQGTRLTVV.

This clone was observed once. The chain combines TRBV18 with TRBJ2-2; 7 bases fit TRBD1. The CDR3 contains 14 residues. Trimming cost V 2 bases and J 7 bases; bases outside gene matches: 4. CDR1 is KGHSH and CDR2 is LQKENI in the germline V gene. The CDR3 reads CASSPGTANGELFF. The CDR3 nucleotides read TGTGCCAGCTCACCAGGGACAGCTAACGGGGAGCTGTTTTTT.

The V and J genes are TRBV5-4 and TRBJ1-2; TRBD1 is a possible D gene (6 bases). This CDR3 spans 15 amino acids. The V gene lost 3 bases and the J gene lost 4 bases, with 16 bases spanning the gap. CDR1 SGHNT and CDR2 YYREEE come from the germline V gene (reference sequence). CDR3 coding DNA: TGTGCCAGCAGCTCCGGACAGTATAGTCGCTATGGCTACACCTTC. Translated: CASSSGQYSRYGYTF.

This chain connects TRBV9 to TRBJ2-7, with D possibly TRBD1 on 6 matching bases. The V end was cut by 0 bases, the J end by 3 bases, with 7 bases between. This CDR3 is built from 13 residues. CDR1 and CDR2 from the germline V gene are SGDLS and YYNGEE. The chain's CDR3 is CASSVGQDYEQYF. The CDR3 nucleotides read TGTGCCAGCAGCGTAGGACAGGACTACGAGCAGTACTTC.

Concerning this clone itself: The junction departs from the called germline gene at one end, perhaps through a read error. V is TRBV10-1 and J is TRBJ2-2; D is ambiguous. CDR1 and CDR2 (germline): WNHNN, SYGVQD (reference sequence). CDR3 length: 12 residues. The CDR3 region is CATSDPGGELFF. CDR3 DNA sequence: TGCGCCACCAGTGATCCGGGCGGGGAGCTGTTTTTT.

V usage is TRBV29-1 and J usage is TRBJ2-3; D unresolved. From germline, CDR1 is SQVTM and CDR2 ANQGSEA. V was trimmed by 1 base and J by 5 bases, leaving 19 bases between them. The CDR3 consists of 16 residues. The CDR3 sequence: CSVEANLRRAGDTQYF. In DNA form, the CDR3 reads TGCAGCGTTGAAGCCAATCTACGGAGAGCCGGAGATACGCAGTATTTT.

This sequence joins TRBV6-6 and TRBJ1-3; 9 bases are shared with TRBD1. Unmatched junction bases numbered 6, after V lost 6 bases and J lost 3 bases. The length of the CDR3 is 15 residues. CDR1 is MNHNY and CDR2 is SVGAGI in the germline V gene (reference sequence). CDR3 in DNA: TGTGCCAGCAGCATTAACAGGGGGCTTGGAAACACCATATATTTT. As protein: CASSINRGLGNTIYF.

The genes are TRBV7-9 and TRBJ1-2, with D maybe TRBD1 (5 bases). The CDR3 length is 12 residues. V was shortened by 1 base and J by 8 bases, with 8 bases between the two germline ends. Germline CDR1 is SEHNR and CDR2 is FQNEAQ (reference sequence). CDR3 DNA sequence: TGTGCCAGCAGCTTAGTGCAGGGAGGCTACACCTTC. Its protein product is CASSLVQGGYTF. The full variable domain, rest sourced from reference TRBV7-9 and TRBJ1-2, is DTGVSQNPRHKITKRGQNVTFRCDPISEHNRLYWYRQTLGQGPEFLTYFQNEAQLEKSRLLSDRFSAERPKGSFSTLEIQRTEQGDSAMYLCASSLVQGGYTFGSGTRLTVV.

The chain is built from TRBV28 and TRBJ1-2, with D unresolved. The CDR3 has 14 residues. Germline lookup yields CDR1 MDHEN and CDR2 SYDVKM. V lost 5 bases, J lost 8 bases, and 18 bases lay in between. CDR3 sequence: CASSPSPIEGGYTF. CDR3 coding DNA: TGTGCCAGCAGTCCCAGTCCCATAGAAGGGGGCTACACCTTC.

The sample holds one count of this clone. The rearrangement uses TRBV10-3 and TRBJ2-5, with 9 bases fitting TRBD1. J was trimmed by 5 bases and V by 10 bases; bases with no gene match: 11. The CDR3 has 14 residues. Germline-derived CDR1 and CDR2 are ENHRY and SYGVKD. Written as DNA, the CDR3 is TGTGCCACGAAGGGACAGGGAACGGGGGAGACCCAGTACTTC. Translated, it gives CATKGQGTGETQYF.

The chain recombines TRBV2 with TRBJ1-2; TRBD1 aligns across 12 bases. Unmatched junction bases numbered 4, after V lost 4 bases and J lost 4 bases. This CDR3 spans 15 amino acids. Germline values: CDR1 SNHLY, CDR2 FYNNEI. Here the CDR3 DNA reads TGTGCCAGCAGTGCCGGGACAGGGGGCAGCTATGGCTACACCTTC. It is translated as CASSAGTGGSYGYTF.

V is TRBV6-2 or TRBV6-3 and J is TRBJ2-3, with TRBD2 matching 8 bases. Germline assignment: CDR1 MNHEY and CDR2 SVGEGT. The CDR3 is 16 residues long. After removal of 5 bases from V and 0 bases from J, the junction contained 7 bases not matched to a gene. CDR3 loop: CASSPYSGASTDTQYF. The CDR3 DNA reads TGTGCCAGCAGTCCCTATAGCGGGGCTAGCACAGATACGCAGTATTTT.